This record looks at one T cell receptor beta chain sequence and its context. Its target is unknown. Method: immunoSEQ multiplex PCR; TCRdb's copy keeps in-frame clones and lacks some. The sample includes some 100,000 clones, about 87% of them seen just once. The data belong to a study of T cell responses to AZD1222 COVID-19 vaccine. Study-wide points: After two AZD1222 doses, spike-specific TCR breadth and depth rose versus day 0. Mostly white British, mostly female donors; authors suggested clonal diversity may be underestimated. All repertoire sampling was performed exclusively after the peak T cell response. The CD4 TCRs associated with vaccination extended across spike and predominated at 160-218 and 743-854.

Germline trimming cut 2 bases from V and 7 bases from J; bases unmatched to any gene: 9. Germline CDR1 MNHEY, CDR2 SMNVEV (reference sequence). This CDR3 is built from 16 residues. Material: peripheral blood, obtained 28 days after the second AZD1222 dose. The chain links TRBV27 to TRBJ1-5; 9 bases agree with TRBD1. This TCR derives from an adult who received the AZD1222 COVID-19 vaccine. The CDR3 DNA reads TGTGCCAGCAGTTTAAGATGGGGGACAGGGAGGCAGCCCCAGCATTTT. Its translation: CASSLRWGTGRQPQHF.